These 17 T cell receptor beta chains originate from one sample sequenced in a study of blood T cell repertoires in COVID-19. The data were produced by immunoSEQ multiplex PCR, yet TCRdb's version contains in-frame clones alone and is incomplete. The sample records around 85,000 clones, around 90% being singletons. The sequenced sample consisted of peripheral blood. The receptors here all came from a man aged 60-69 years with acute or convalescent COVID-19.

V and J are TRBV2 and TRBJ2-5, with TRBD2 matching over 9 bases. In germline, CDR1 is SNHLY, CDR2 FYNNEI. CDR3 length: 16 residues. V shed 4 bases and J 5 bases; nucleotides not matched to a gene: 11. The DNA for the CDR3 is TGTGCCAGCAGTGCTAGGGCGGGGGGGGATGTGGAGACCCAGTACTTC. Amino acids: CASSARAGGDVETQYF.

J is TRBJ1-5 and V is TRBV19, with TRBD1 matching 7 bases. Germline values: CDR1 LNHDA, CDR2 SQIVND (reference sequence). V shed 9 bases, J shed 6 bases, and the junction held 8 bases outside the gene matches. CDR3 size: 13 residues. The CDR3 region has the DNA TGTGCCAGACAGGGGCGTGATGTTCAGCCCCAGCATTTT. Its protein is CARQGRDVQPQHF.

To note about this clone: Its ends do not fully match the called genes, so a read error is possible. This chain links TRBV2 with TRBJ1-5; 7 bases are a match to TRBD1. From germline, CDR1 is SNHLY and CDR2 FYNNEI. CDR3 length: 16 residues. CDR3 in amino acids: CASREDRVRVNQPQHF. The CDR3 DNA reads TGTGCCAGCAGAGAAGACAGGGTAAGGGTCAATCAGCCCCAGCATTTT.

The chain combines TRBV7-6 with TRBJ1-2, with 7 bases fitting TRBD1. Germline CDR1 is SGHVS and CDR2 is FNYEAQ. Trimming cost V 5 bases and J 8 bases; bases outside gene matches: 17. The CDR3 length is 16 residues. The CDR3 loop is CASSPSITGDRGGYTF. As DNA, the CDR3 is TGTGCCAGCAGCCCCTCTATTACAGGGGATCGAGGAGGCTACACCTTC.

In its sample, this clone was seen once. V and J are TRBV3-1 (or the pseudogene TRBV3-2) and TRBJ2-1; D may be TRBD2 (7 bases). This CDR3 has 11 amino acids. Deletions cut 1 base from V and 16 bases from J, with 11 bases between. Germline CDR1 and CDR2: LGHDT and YNNKEL (reference sequence). The CDR3 DNA is TGTGCCAGCAGCCAAGCGGGGGGCGCATTCTTC. Translation gives CASSQAGGAFF.

The chain joins TRBV4-3 to TRBJ1-1; the match to TRBD1 covers 9 bases. This CDR3 has 15 residues. From germline, CDR1 is LGHNA and CDR2 YSLEER. The V gene end was trimmed by 3 bases and the J gene end by 2 bases; junction bases not matched to a gene: 4. CDR3 bases: TGCGCCAGCAGCCAGGGGGGACAGGGAAACACTGAAGCTTTCTTT. It is translated as CASSQGGQGNTEAFF.

The chain recombines TRBV3-1 (or the pseudogene TRBV3-2) with TRBJ1-2, with TRBD1 matching 8 bases. V was clipped by 3 bases and J by 4 bases; unmatched bases: 13. CDR1 and CDR2 from the germline V gene are LGHDT and YNNKEL (reference sequence). The CDR3 is 17 residues long. The CDR3 is CASSQTGALIGGYGYTF. The CDR3 region has the DNA TGTGCCAGCAGCCAGACAGGGGCCCTCATCGGGGGCTATGGCTACACCTTC.

Comment on this clone: The same CDR3 can be traced to other DNA sequences in this sample. The chain employs TRBV9 and TRBJ2-3; possible D gene TRBD2, 5 bases. The ends were cut back, 0 bases at V and 0 bases at J, with 11 bases in the middle. This CDR3 is 16 amino acids long. CDR1 and CDR2 (germline): SGDLS, YYNGEE. CDR3 loop: CASSVGGRGSTDTQYF. As DNA, the CDR3 is TGTGCCAGCAGCGTAGGCGGCCGGGGTAGCACAGATACGCAGTATTTT.

The gene calls are TRBV18 and TRBJ1-3, with 7 bases identical to TRBD1. The CDR3 consists of 17 residues. Trimming at V came to 1 base and at J to 0 bases, leaving 6 bases not matched to a gene. Germline lookup yields CDR1 KGHSH and CDR2 LQKENI. This CDR3 reads CASSPQQGLNSGNTIYF. The CDR3 DNA follows: TGTGCCAGCTCACCACAACAGGGGCTAAACTCTGGAAACACCATATATTTT.

This rearrangement joins TRBV18 to TRBJ1-1, with TRBD1 as a possible D gene (6 bases). With 3 bases removed from V and 3 bases from J, the gap between germline ends came to 23 bases. Germline assignment: CDR1 KGHSH and CDR2 LQKENI. This CDR3 has 18 amino acids. CDR3 sequence: CASSPLPLIQGWDTEAFF. The CDR3 DNA follows: TGTGCCAGCTCACCCTTACCCTTAATACAGGGTTGGGACACTGAAGCTTTCTTT.

This chain links TRBV5-1 with TRBJ2-3, with 10 bases aligning to TRBD2. The ends lost 4 bases at V and 2 bases at J; junction bases unmatched: 7. The CDR3 covers 16 residues. Germline lookup yields CDR1 SGHRS and CDR2 YFSETQ. Written as DNA, the CDR3 is TGCGCCAGCAGCCCCCTAGCGGGGGAATCCACAGATACGCAGTATTTT. It yields the protein CASSPLAGESTDTQYF.

The chain couples TRBV6-1 to TRBJ2-1; 10 bases map to TRBD1. The CDR3 length is 16 residues. Per germline, CDR1 MNHNS and CDR2 SASEGT. The junction had 9 bases not matched to a gene; V was cut back by 3 bases and J by 7 bases. CDR3 nucleotides: TGTGCCAGCAGTGATCCGGGACAGGGGACGTGGAATGAGCAGTTCTTC. Translation: CASSDPGQGTWNEQFF.

V and J are TRBV7-2 and TRBJ1-6; TRBD1 agrees at 7 bases. Germline lookup yields CDR1 SGHTA and CDR2 FQGNSA. This CDR3 has 13 residues. Trimming at V came to 5 bases and at J to 8 bases, leaving 3 bases not matched to a gene. CDR3 DNA: TGTGCCAGCAGCGCGCAGGGGGATTCACCCCTCCACTTT. Protein sequence: CASSAQGDSPLHF. Drawing the rest from reference TRBV7-2 and TRBJ1-6, the complete variable domain is GAGVSQSPSNKVTEKGKDVELRCDPISGHTALYWYRQSLGQGLEFLIYFQGNSAPDKSGLPSDRFSAERTGGSVSTLTIQRTQQEDSAVYLCASSAQGDSPLHFGNGTRLTVT.

The chain uses TRBV9 and TRBJ1-6; possible D gene TRBD1, 6 bases. The CDR3 has 14 amino acids. Between the trimmed V and J ends, which lost 1 base and 9 bases, there was a span of 11 bases. The germline CDR1 and CDR2 sequences are SGDLS and YYNGEE. This CDR3 is CASSVQGIGSPLHF. The CDR3 DNA reads as TGTGCCAGCAGCGTACAGGGGATCGGTTCACCCCTCCACTTT.

The J gene is TRBJ1-5, the V gene TRBV10-2; 8 bases match TRBD1. V gave up 6 bases and J gave up 3 bases; unmatched junction bases: 4. Germline V gene data show CDR1 as WSHSY and CDR2 as SAAADI. CDR3 length: 14 residues. In nucleotides, the CDR3 is TGCGCCAGCAGGGGGGGACAGGCCAATCAGCCCCAGCATTTT. Protein sequence: CASRGGQANQPQHF.

This clone was detected only once. The chain is built from TRBV12-5 and TRBJ2-7, with D perhaps matching TRBD2 (6 bases). This CDR3 contains 12 residues. Germline V gene lookup returns CDR1 LGHNT and CDR2 FRNRAP. The V end lost 5 bases, the J end lost 2 bases, and 7 bases lay between the germline ends. CDR3 nucleotides: TGTGCTAGTGGTCGGGAGCCCTACGAGCAGTACTTC. Translating gives CASGREPYEQYF.

Here the CDR3 DNA reads TGTGCCAGCAGTGAAGTCCCGGAGCGGGGCTACACCTTC. Its protein product is CASSEVPERGYTF. The J gene is TRBJ1-2, the V gene TRBV6-1; D remains ambiguous. CDR3 length: 13 amino acids. The ends were cut back, 1 base at V and 8 bases at J, with 11 bases in the middle. Looked up from germline, CDR1 is MNHNS and CDR2 is SASEGT.